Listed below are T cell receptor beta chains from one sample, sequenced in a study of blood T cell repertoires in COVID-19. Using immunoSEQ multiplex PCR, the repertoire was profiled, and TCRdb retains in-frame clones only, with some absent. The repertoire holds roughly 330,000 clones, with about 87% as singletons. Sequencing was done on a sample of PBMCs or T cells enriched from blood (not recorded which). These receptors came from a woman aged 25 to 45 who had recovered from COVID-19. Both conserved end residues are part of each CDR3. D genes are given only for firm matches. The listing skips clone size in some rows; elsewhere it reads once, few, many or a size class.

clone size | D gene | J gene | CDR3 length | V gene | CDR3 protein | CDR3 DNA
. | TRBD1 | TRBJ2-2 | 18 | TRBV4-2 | CASSHDRGRGLGAGELFF | TGTGCCAGCAGCCACGACAGGGGCCGCGGTTTGGGGGCTGGGGAGCTGTTTTTT
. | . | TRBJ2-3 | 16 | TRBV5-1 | CASSLGAQLLADTQYF | TGCGCCAGCAGCTTGGGAGCCCAACTACTGGCAGATACGCAGTATTTT
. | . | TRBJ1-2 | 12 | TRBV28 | CASSLRNYGYTF | TGTGCCAGCAGTTTGCGTAACTATGGCTACACCTTC
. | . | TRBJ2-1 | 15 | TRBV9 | CASSDRRTDYNEQFF | TGTGCCAGCAGCGACCGTCGGACAGATTACAATGAGCAGTTCTTC
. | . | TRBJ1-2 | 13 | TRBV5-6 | CASGLRGDYGYTF | TGTGCCAGCGGCCTTCGGGGGGACTATGGCTACACCTTC
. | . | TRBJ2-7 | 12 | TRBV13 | CASSRGSYEQYF | TGTGCCAGCAGCCGGGGTTCCTACGAGCAGTACTTC
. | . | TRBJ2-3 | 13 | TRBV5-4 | CASSLDLPGTQYF | TGTGCCAGCAGCTTGGACCTCCCCGGTACGCAGTATTTT
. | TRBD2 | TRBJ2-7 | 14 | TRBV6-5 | CASSTRGSSYEQYF | TGTGCCAGCAGCACGCGGGGGTCGTCCTACGAGCAGTACTTC
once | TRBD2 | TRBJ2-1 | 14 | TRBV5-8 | CASSHSPAGDEQFF | TGTGCCAGCAGTCATTCTCCAGCGGGGGATGAGCAGTTCTTC
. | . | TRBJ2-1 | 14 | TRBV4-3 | CASSHRGALSEQFF | TGCGCCAGCAGCCACCGGGGGGCTTTGAGTGAGCAGTTCTTC
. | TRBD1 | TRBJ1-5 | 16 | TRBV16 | CASSLTPGTVNQPQHF | TGTGCCAGCAGCCTAACCCCCGGGACAGTCAATCAGCCCCAGCATTTT
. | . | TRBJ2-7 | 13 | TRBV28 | CASTKTASYEQYF | TGTGCCAGCACGAAGACAGCCTCCTACGAGCAGTACTTC
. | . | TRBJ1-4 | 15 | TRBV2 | CASNSPRGRDEKLFF | TGTGCCAGCAATTCGCCTCGGGGGAGAGATGAAAAACTGTTTTTT
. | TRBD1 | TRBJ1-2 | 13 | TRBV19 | CASSFGQGDGYTF | TGTGCCAGTAGTTTCGGACAGGGGGATGGCTACACCTTC
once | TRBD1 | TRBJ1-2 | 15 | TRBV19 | CASISPAGGSYGYTF | TGTGCCAGTATCTCTCCGGCAGGGGGTAGCTATGGCTACACCTTC
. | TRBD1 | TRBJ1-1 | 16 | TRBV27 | CASSLFGQVGNTEAFF | TGTGCCAGCAGTTTATTCGGACAGGTCGGGAACACTGAAGCTTTCTTT
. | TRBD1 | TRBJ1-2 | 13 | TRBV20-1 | CSASSGGNYGYTF | TGCAGTGCTAGTTCAGGGGGCAACTATGGCTACACCTTC
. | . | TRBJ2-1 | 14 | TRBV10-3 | CAISDEPSYNEQFF | TGTGCCATCAGTGACGAGCCCTCCTACAATGAGCAGTTCTTC
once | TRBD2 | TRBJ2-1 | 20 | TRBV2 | CASSELRSGGKSNSYNEQFF | TGTGCCAGCAGTGAACTGCGTAGCGGGGGGAAGAGTAACAGCTACAATGAGCAGTTCTTC
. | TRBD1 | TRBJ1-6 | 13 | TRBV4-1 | CASRDRENSPLHF | TGCGCCAGTAGGGACAGGGAAAATTCACCCCTCCACTTT
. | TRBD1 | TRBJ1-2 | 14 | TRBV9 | CASSLGQGDYGYTF | TGTGCCAGCAGCCTCGGACAGGGGGATTATGGCTACACCTTC